This T cell receptor beta chain was recorded in a study of blood T cell repertoires in COVID-19. Measured with immunoSEQ multiplex PCR; TCRdb has only the in-frame clones, and not every one. The table has about 230,000 clones, roughly 80% seen once; the top ten hold less than 2%. Self-reported history from a screening survey and questionnaire set each donor's cohort. Germline CDR1 and CDR2: SGHVS and FQNEAQ. The CDR3 is 14 residues long. V lost 2 bases to trimming and J lost 0 bases, with 7 bases between them. Sequencing was performed on PBMCs or T cells enriched from blood (not recorded which). This sequence joins TRBV7-8 and TRBJ1-1; no definite D call. The sequence was collected from a man aged 55 to 70 who had recovered from COVID-19. CDR3 protein: CASSLSTVNTEAFF. The CDR3 DNA sequence: TGTGCCAGCAGCTTAAGTACGGTGAACACTGAAGCTTTCTTT.